What follows are 21 T cell receptor beta chains derived from one specimen sequenced in a study of cytotoxic CD8 clonotypes in ibrutinib-treated CLL. Assay: immunoSEQ multiplex PCR; the TCRdb copy retains only in-frame clones and omits some. The sample has approximately 300,000 clones, roughly 80% seen once. Sequenced material: PBMCs, taken before ibrutinib treatment. The receptors here all came from a human donor with chronic lymphocytic leukemia.

This chain connects TRBV10-3 to TRBJ2-1, with TRBD2 as a possible D gene (6 bases). The germline V gene encodes CDR1 ENHRY and CDR2 SYGVKD. CDR3 size: 14 residues. Trimming cost V 3 bases and J 5 bases, with 11 bases left between them. The DNA for the CDR3 is TGTGCCATCAGTGATCGGCGGGGCAACAATGAGCAGTTCTTC. Its protein is CAISDRRGNNEQFF.

This chain links TRBV4-3 with TRBJ2-7, with D hard to call. CDR1 and CDR2 (germline): LGHNA, YSLEER. The CDR3 spans 15 residues. Trimming stripped 0 bases from V and 1 base from J, with 10 bases between. CDR3 coding DNA: TGCGCCAGCAGCCAAGATGTGGGGTTTTCCTACGAGCAGTACTTC. It translates to CASSQDVGFSYEQYF.

The J gene is TRBJ1-1, the V gene TRBV6-5, with 8 positions matching TRBD1. The V gene end was trimmed by 0 bases and the J gene end by 7 bases; junction bases not matched to a gene: 4. Germline V gene lookup returns CDR1 MNHEY and CDR2 SVGAGI. This CDR3 has 14 amino acids. The CDR3 DNA is TGTGCCAGCAGTTACTCACCCGACAGGGGTGAAGCTTTCTTT. It translates to CASSYSPDRGEAFF.

This sequence joins TRBV18 and TRBJ2-1, with D possibly TRBD1 on 6 matching bases. The CDR3 has 19 residues. The germline V gene has CDR1 KGHSH and CDR2 LQKENI. Trimming took off 3 bases at V and 1 base at J, with 22 bases between the two ends. The CDR3 here is CASSPSATGSIGSYNEQFF. The CDR3 region has the DNA TGTGCCAGCTCACCTTCGGCAACAGGGTCCATTGGGTCCTACAATGAGCAGTTCTTC.

The rearrangement joins TRBV29-1 to TRBJ2-3, with a weak D call TRBD1 (5 bases). The CDR3 consists of 13 residues. V was trimmed by 0 bases and J by 3 bases, leaving 7 bases between them. CDR1 is SQVTM and CDR2 is ANQGSEA in the germline V gene. CDR3 DNA sequence: TGCAGCGTTGAAGACAGGGCGACAGATACGCAGTATTTT. Protein sequence: CSVEDRATDTQYF.

The rearrangement links TRBV19 to TRBJ1-5; D is undetermined. V was shortened by 8 bases and J by 2 bases, with 19 bases between the two germline ends. This CDR3 is built from 16 residues. Germline V gene lookup returns CDR1 LNHDA and CDR2 SQIVND (reference sequence). The CDR3 protein is CASSDSRDWGNQPQHF. The CDR3 DNA sequence: TGTGCCAGTTCCGACTCCAGAGATTGGGGCAATCAGCCCCAGCATTTT.

The chain couples TRBV29-1 to TRBJ2-3; a possible D gene is TRBD1 (5 bases). V lost 3 bases, J lost 4 bases, and 11 bases lay in between. Germline CDR1 and CDR2: SQVTM and ANQGSEA. The length of the CDR3 is 13 residues. The CDR3 loop is CSVDQGIADTQYF. The CDR3 bases are TGCAGCGTTGATCAGGGTATAGCAGATACGCAGTATTTT.

This chain uses TRBV2 with TRBJ2-1, with 8 bases matching TRBD2. The V and J ends lost 2 bases and 5 bases, in that order; junction bases with no gene match: 5. The germline CDR1 and CDR2 sequences are SNHLY and FYNNEI. The CDR3 is 15 residues long. The CDR3 region is CASSEHGRENNEQFF. The CDR3 DNA reads as TGTGCCAGCAGTGAACACGGGAGGGAAAACAATGAGCAGTTCTTC.

The CDR3 coding sequence is TGTGCCAGCAGTTACTCGGCTGAATACGAGCAGTACTTC. Protein: CASSYSAEYEQYF. This chain joins TRBV6-5 and TRBJ2-7; D is uncertain. The CDR3 is 13 amino acids. Germline assignment: CDR1 MNHEY and CDR2 SVGAGI. The V gene lost 0 bases and the J gene lost 4 bases, with 7 bases spanning the gap.

The V gene is TRBV4-3, the J gene TRBJ2-1; D not certain. CDR3 length: 12 residues. Germline values: CDR1 LGHNA, CDR2 YSLEER. The V gene lost 5 bases and the J gene lost 3 bases, with 5 bases spanning the gap. In DNA, the CDR3 is TGCGCCAGCAGCTCGTACTACAATGAGCAGTTCTTC. Translation gives CASSSYYNEQFF.

The chain is built from TRBV30 and TRBJ2-7, with no clear D. There are 13 residues in the CDR3. V was pared by 7 bases and J by 0 bases, with 13 bases between. Germline lookup yields CDR1 GTSNPN and CDR2 SVGIG (reference sequence). In DNA, the CDR3 is TGTGCCTCGGCGAGCAGTTTCTCCTACGAGCAGTACTTC. It codes for CASASSFSYEQYF.

The chain is built from TRBV18 and TRBJ1-1, with D maybe TRBD1 (6 bases). Germline CDR1 and CDR2: KGHSH and LQKENI. V lost 6 bases and J lost 6, with 14 bases in between. The CDR3 length is 13 residues. CDR3 amino acids: CASSNNRDAEAFF. The CDR3 coding sequence is TGTGCCAGCTCTAATAACAGGGATGCTGAAGCTTTCTTT.

Notes on this clone: Other DNA sequences in this sample translate to the same CDR3. DNA of the CDR3: TGTGCCAGCAGTTTCGTCGGGAACACCGGGGAGCTGTTTTTT. The encoded protein is CASSFVGNTGELFF. This chain connects TRBV28 to TRBJ2-2; no firm D call. V was shortened by 3 bases and J by 1 base, with 6 bases between the two germline ends. CDR3 length: 14 residues. Germline V lookup: CDR1 MDHEN, CDR2 SYDVKM.

The chain couples TRBV5-1 to TRBJ2-5; no reliable D call. Between the trimmed V and J ends, which lost 5 bases and 5 bases, there was a span of 13 bases. CDR3 length: 13 amino acids. Germline V gene lookup returns CDR1 SGHRS and CDR2 YFSETQ. In nucleotides, the CDR3 is TGCGCCAGCAGACCGACGGGCTGGGAGACCCAGTACTTC. Amino acid sequence: CASRPTGWETQYF.

The chain uses TRBV5-8 and TRBJ2-5; D possibly corresponds to TRBD2 (6 bases). Per the germline V gene, CDR1 is SGHTS and CDR2 is YDEGEE. The CDR3 has 11 residues. Trimming removed 3 bases from V and 8 bases from J, with 8 bases in between. The CDR3 reads CASSWGGTQYF. In DNA form, the CDR3 reads TGTGCCAGCAGCTGGGGAGGTACCCAGTACTTC.

The chain uses TRBV28 and TRBJ2-7; D not certain. Per germline, CDR1 MDHEN and CDR2 SYDVKM. Trimming removed 3 bases from V and 0 bases from J, with 6 bases in between. The CDR3 spans 13 residues. Here the CDR3 DNA reads TGTGCCAGCAGTTTTGTCAGCTCCTACGAGCAGTACTTC. This translates into CASSFVSSYEQYF.

This chain uses TRBV9 with TRBJ2-7; 7 bases map to TRBD2. Trimming at V came to 0 bases and at J to 5 bases, leaving 17 bases not matched to a gene. The CDR3 has 18 residues. Germline CDR1 is SGDLS and CDR2 is YYNGEE. CDR3 sequence (DNA): TGTGCCAGCAGCGTAGAGGGAGGACCGGGACTAAGCATCCACGAGCAGTACTTC. It encodes CASSVEGGPGLSIHEQYF.

The V call is TRBV20-1, the J call TRBJ2-1, with D possibly TRBD2 on 5 matching bases. V lost 0 bases, J lost 9 bases, and 6 bases lay in between. Germline V gene lookup returns CDR1 DFQATT and CDR2 SNEGSKA (reference sequence). This CDR3 contains 11 residues. CDR3 protein: CSARDRGEQFF. DNA of the CDR3: TGCAGTGCTAGAGATCGGGGTGAGCAGTTCTTC.

The gene calls are TRBV10-3 and TRBJ1-1; possibly TRBD1 for D (5 bases). Germline V lookup: CDR1 ENHRY, CDR2 SYGVKD. The CDR3 sequence is 13 residues long. Trimming cost V 8 bases and J 0 bases, with 10 bases left between them. The DNA for the CDR3 is TGTGCCATCCGGGACTTATTGAACACTGAAGCTTTCTTT. It is translated as CAIRDLLNTEAFF.

This chain joins TRBV9 and TRBJ1-5; D perhaps matches TRBD1 (6 bases). The CDR3 loop spans 13 amino acids. V dropped 7 bases and J dropped 4 bases, with 12 bases sitting between them. Germline CDR1 and CDR2: SGDLS and YYNGEE. The CDR3 region is CASGGRGNQPQHF. CDR3 in DNA: TGTGCCAGCGGTGGCAGGGGAAATCAGCCCCAGCATTTT. The whole variable domain, filled in from reference TRBV9 and TRBJ1-5, reads DSGVTQTPKHLITATGQRVTLRCSPRSGDLSVYWYQQSLDQGLQFLIQYYNGEERAKGNILERFSAQQFPDLHSELNLSSLELGDSALYFCASGGRGNQPQHFGDGTRLSIL.

The V call is TRBV6-6, the J call TRBJ1-1; possibly TRBD1 for D (5 bases). Trimming removed 0 bases from V and 9 bases from J, with 17 bases in between. Germline-derived CDR1 and CDR2 are MNHNY and SVGAGI (reference sequence). This CDR3 region has 15 residues. The CDR3 DNA reads TGTGCCAGCAGTTACTCGGCAGGGAAGGCCCCGAAAGCTTTCTTT. Translating it yields CASSYSAGKAPKAFF.